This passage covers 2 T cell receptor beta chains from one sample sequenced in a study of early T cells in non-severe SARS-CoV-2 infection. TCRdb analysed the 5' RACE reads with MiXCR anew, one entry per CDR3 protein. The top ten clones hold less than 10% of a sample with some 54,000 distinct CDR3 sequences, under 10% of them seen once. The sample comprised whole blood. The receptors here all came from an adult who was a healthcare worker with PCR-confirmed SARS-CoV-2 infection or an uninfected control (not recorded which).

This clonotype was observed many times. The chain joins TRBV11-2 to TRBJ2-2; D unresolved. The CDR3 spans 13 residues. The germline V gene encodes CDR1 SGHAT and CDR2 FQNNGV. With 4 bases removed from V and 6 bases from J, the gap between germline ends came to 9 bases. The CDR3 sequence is CASSSDWAGELFF. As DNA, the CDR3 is TGTGCCAGCAGCTCCGACTGGGCCGGGGAGCTGTTTTTT.

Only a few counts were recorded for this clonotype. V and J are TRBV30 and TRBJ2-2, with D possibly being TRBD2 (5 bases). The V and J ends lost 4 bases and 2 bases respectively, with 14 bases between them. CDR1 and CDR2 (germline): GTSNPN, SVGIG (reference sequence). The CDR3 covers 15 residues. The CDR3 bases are TGTGCCTGGACCCGGCGGGCGGGTAACACCGGGGAGCTGTTTTTT. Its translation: CAWTRRAGNTGELFF.